Detailed here is one TCR beta chain. Its specificity is unknown. This sample was included in a study of beta chain features in type 1 diabetes. Study findings and constraints: Shortening of TCRB CDR3s, moderate but significant, appeared in all four CD4+ subsets of Type 1 diabetes patients.

CDR1 is MNHEY, CDR2 SMNVEV, per germline (reference sequence). The CDR3 contains 16 residues. V was shortened by 5 bases and J by 6 bases, with 19 bases between the two germline ends. Expressed TCRB transcripts got sequenced, as all isolated RNA was reverse transcribed. Assay used: immunoSEQ multiplex PCR; TCRdb lists only in-frame clones, some missing. The table has some 360,000 clones, 8.5% to 10% seen once. The chain carries TRBV27 and TRBJ2-2; TRBD2 might be the D (7 bases). The sample was central memory CD4+ T cells from blood. The TCR originated in a man aged 25-45 years with type 1 diabetes. The CDR3 reads CASSPRGGGTPGELFF. The CDR3 coding sequence is TGTGCCAGCAGTCCGCGGGGAGGGGGAACTCCCGGGGAGCTGTTTTTT.